The subject of this entry is one T cell receptor beta chain. Its cognate antigen is unknown. The V gene's germline CDR1 is SGHDT and CDR2 YYEEEE. V lost 3 bases and J lost 3; bases outside the gene matches: 8. This CDR3 is 15 amino acids long. These data belong to a study of cytomegalovirus exposure and HLA in healthy donors. Study observations and caveats: Most likely, a cluster of highly shared sequence variants arose as a sequencing artifact. TCR association rates varied by HLA locus in a later analysis, with DRB1 highest and HLA-C lowest.

In the PCR, 60 Vbeta and 13 Jbeta primers were used. Here immunoSEQ multiplex PCR was the method, and the copy in TCRdb shows in-frame clones only, minus some. The sample has approximately 82,000 clones, around 9.1% seen once. The TCR comes from a man in his sixties in good health and CMV-seropositive. The chain carries TRBV5-6 and TRBJ1-1; 7 nucleotides line up with TRBD1. What was sequenced was PBMCs. The CDR3: CASSSLRQGDTEAFF. The CDR3 coding sequence is TGTGCCAGCAGCTCCCTTCGACAGGGTGACACTGAAGCTTTCTTT.